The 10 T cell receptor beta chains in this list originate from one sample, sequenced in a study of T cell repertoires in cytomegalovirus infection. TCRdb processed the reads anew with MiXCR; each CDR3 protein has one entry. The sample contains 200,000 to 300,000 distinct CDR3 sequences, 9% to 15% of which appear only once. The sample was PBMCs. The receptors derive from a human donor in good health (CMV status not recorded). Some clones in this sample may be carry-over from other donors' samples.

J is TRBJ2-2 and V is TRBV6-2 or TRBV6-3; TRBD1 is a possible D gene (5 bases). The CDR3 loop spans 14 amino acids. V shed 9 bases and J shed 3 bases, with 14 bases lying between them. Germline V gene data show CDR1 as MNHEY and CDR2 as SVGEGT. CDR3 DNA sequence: TGTGCCAGTATCGACAGCGTATACACCGGGGAGCTGTTTTTT. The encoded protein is CASIDSVYTGELFF.

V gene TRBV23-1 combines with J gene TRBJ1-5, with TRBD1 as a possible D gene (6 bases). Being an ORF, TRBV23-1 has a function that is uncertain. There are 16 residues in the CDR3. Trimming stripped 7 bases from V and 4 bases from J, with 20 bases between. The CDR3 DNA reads TGCGCCAGCACTAAGGGTTACAGGGTGAAAAATCAGCCCCAGCATTTT. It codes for CASTKGYRVKNQPQHF.

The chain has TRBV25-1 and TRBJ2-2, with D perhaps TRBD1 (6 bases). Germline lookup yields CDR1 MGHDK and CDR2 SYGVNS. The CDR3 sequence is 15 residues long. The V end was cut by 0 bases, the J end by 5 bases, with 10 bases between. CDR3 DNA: TGTGCCAGCAGTGAATATGGCAGGGGAACCGGGGAGCTGTTTTTT. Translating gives CASSEYGRGTGELFF.

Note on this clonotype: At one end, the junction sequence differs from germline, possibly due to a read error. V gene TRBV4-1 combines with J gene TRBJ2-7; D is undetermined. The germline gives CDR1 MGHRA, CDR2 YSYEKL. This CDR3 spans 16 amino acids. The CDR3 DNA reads TGTGCCAGCAGCCTCAGGTCGACACCTGGAACCTACGAGCAGTACTTC. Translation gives CASSLRSTPGTYEQYF.

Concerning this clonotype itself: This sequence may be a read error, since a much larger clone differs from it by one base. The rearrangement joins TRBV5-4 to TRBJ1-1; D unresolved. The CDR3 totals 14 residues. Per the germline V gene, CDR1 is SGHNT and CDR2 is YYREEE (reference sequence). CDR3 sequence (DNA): TGTGCCAGCAGCTTGGTGGATCCGAACACTGAAGCTTTGTTT. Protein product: CASSLVDPNTEALF.

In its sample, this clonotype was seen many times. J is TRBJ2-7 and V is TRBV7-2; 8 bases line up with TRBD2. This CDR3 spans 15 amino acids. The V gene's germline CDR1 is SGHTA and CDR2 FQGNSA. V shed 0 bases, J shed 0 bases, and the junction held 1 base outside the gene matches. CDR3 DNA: TGTGCCAGCAGCTTAGCTAGCGGGGCCTCCTACGAGCAGTACTTC. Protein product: CASSLASGASYEQYF.

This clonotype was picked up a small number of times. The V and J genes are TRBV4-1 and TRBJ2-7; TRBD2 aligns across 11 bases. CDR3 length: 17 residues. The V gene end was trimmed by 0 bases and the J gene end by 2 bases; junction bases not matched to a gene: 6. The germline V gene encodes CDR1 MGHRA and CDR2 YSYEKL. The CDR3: CASSQDEISGRAYEQYF. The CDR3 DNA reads TGCGCCAGCAGCCAAGATGAGATTAGCGGGAGGGCCTACGAGCAGTACTTC.

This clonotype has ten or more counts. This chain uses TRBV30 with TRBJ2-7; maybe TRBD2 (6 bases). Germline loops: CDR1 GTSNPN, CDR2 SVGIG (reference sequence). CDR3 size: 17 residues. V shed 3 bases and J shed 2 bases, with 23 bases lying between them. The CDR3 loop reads CAWSPPPRLASTYEQYF. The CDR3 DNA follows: TGTGCCTGGAGCCCCCCCCCCCGGCTAGCGTCGACCTACGAGCAGTACTTC.

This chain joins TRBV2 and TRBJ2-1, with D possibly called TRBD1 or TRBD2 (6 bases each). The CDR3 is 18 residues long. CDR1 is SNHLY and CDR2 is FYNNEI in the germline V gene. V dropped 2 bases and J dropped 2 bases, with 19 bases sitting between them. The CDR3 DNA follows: TGTGCCAGCAGTGAAAGGGGGGAGGCTAGCAAGACCTACAATGAGCAGTTCTTC. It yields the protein CASSERGEASKTYNEQFF.

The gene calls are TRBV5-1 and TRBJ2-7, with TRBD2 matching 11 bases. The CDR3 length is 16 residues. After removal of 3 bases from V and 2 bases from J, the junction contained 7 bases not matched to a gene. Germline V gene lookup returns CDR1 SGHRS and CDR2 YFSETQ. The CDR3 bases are TGCGCCAGCAGCTCCTCCGGGACTAGCGGAACCTACGAGCAGTACTTC. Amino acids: CASSSSGTSGTYEQYF.